These T cell receptor beta chains were read from a single sample in a study of human T cells and chemical hapten exposure. One entry per CDR3 protein results from TCRdb running MiXCR on the RACE reads. The table records 150,000 to 200,000 distinct CDR3 sequences, roughly 15% of them present only once. The sequencing here drew on whole blood, taken in connection with sensitization to the hapten diphenylcyclopropenone (DPC). These receptors came from a woman aged 25 to 45 with alopecia areata. Some clones in this sample may be carry-over from other donors' samples. Both conserved end residues are part of each CDR3. The D gene is left open where the match is weak. The size entry is marked missing in some rows and otherwise reads once, few, many or a size class.

d_gene | j_gene | abundance | v_gene | len | CDR3aa | CDR3nt
- | TRBJ1-6 | many | TRBV7-6 | 15 | CASSLEALPNSPLHF | TGTGCCAGCAGCTTAGAGGCACTTCCAAATTCACCCCTCCACTTT
- | TRBJ2-1 | few | TRBV6-2/TRBV6-3 | 15 | CASRDPRTPWSEQFF | TGTGCCAGTCGGGACCCGCGAACGCCATGGAGTGAGCAGTTCTTC
- | TRBJ1-1 | - | TRBV20-1 | 16 | CSARFRTAPMSTEAFF | TGCAGTGCTAGATTTCGGACAGCTCCTATGAGCACTGAAGCTTTCTTT
TRBD1 | TRBJ2-4 | many | TRBV5-6 | 14 | CASSLAPGQNIQYF | TGTGCCAGCAGCTTGGCCCCGGGACAGAACATTCAGTACTTC
TRBD1 | TRBJ1-3 | many | TRBV7-9 | 16 | CASSSPLGQQTNTIYF | TGTGCCAGCAGCTCTCCGTTGGGACAGCAAACGAACACCATATATTTT
TRBD2 | TRBJ2-2 | few | TRBV24-1 | 15 | CATSREGSGTGELFF | TGTGCCACCAGCCGGGAGGGGTCGGGCACCGGGGAGCTGTTTTTT
- | TRBJ2-3 | few | TRBV5-4 | 15 | CASSLKTRGQDTQYF | TGTGCCAGCAGCTTAAAAACACGCGGGCAAGATACGCAGTATTTT
- | TRBJ2-4 | few | TRBV6-4 | 17 | CASSDSFRKEAKNIQYF | TGTGCCAGCAGTGACTCTTTCAGAAAAGAGGCCAAAAACATTCAGTACTTC
- | TRBJ1-2 | few | TRBV29-1 | 12 | CSVPQKVYGYTF | TGCAGCGTACCACAGAAGGTCTATGGCTACACCTTC
- | TRBJ1-2 | many | TRBV28 | 12 | CASSPAGGGYTF | TGTGCCAGCAGCCCGGCTGGGGGTGGCTACACCTTC
- | TRBJ2-5 | few | TRBV28 | 17 | CASSATQGTLYQETQYF | TGTGCCAGCAGTGCCACACAGGGTACCTTGTACCAAGAGACCCAGTACTTC
TRBD1 | TRBJ2-7 | few | TRBV18 | 13 | CASSGDREYEQYF | TGTGCCAGCTCAGGGGACAGGGAGTACGAGCAGTACTTC
- | TRBJ1-4 | - | TRBV7-9 | 14 | CAYRARGSNEKLFF | TGTGCCTACCGGGCACGGGGCTCTAATGAAAAACTGTTTTTT
- | TRBJ1-1 | - | TRBV29-1 | 14 | CSVEGSGGPTEAFF | TGCAGCGTTGAGGGCAGTGGGGGCCCTACTGAAGCTTTCTTT
TRBD1 | TRBJ2-4 | few | TRBV28 | 15 | CASSFDRGTKNIQYF | TGTGCCAGCAGTTTCGACAGGGGGACCAAAAACATTCAGTACTTC
TRBD1 | TRBJ1-5 | many | TRBV7-2 | 15 | CASSLGQGAGQPQHF | TGTGCCAGCAGCTTAGGGCAGGGGGCTGGTCAGCCCCAGCATTTT
- | TRBJ2-7 | - | TRBV20-1 | 13 | CSALLGSGYEQYF | TGCAGTGCTCTGTTGGGGTCGGGGTACGAGCAGTACTTC
- | TRBJ2-3 | - | TRBV29-1 | 13 | CSVEMGITDTQYF | TGCAGCGTTGAGATGGGAATTACAGATACGCAGTATTTT
- | TRBJ1-2 | - | TRBV28 | 15 | CASSTTGRPNYGYTF | TGTGCCAGCAGTACAACCGGGAGGCCTAACTATGGCTACACCTTC
- | TRBJ2-7 | - | TRBV6-1 | 14 | CASSARRLAYEQYF | TGTGCCAGCAGCGCCCGTCGACTAGCCTACGAGCAGTACTTC
- | TRBJ1-2 | few | TRBV7-3 | 13 | CASSLRGNYGYTF | TGTGCCAGCAGCTTAAGGGGAAACTATGGCTACACCTTC
- | TRBJ2-5 | few | TRBV28 | 14 | CASSFKWSAETQYF | TGTGCCAGCAGTTTTAAGTGGAGCGCAGAGACCCAGTACTTC
- | TRBJ2-3 | - | TRBV3-1 | 12 | CASSLLADTQYF | TGTGCCAGCAGCCTGTTGGCAGATACGCAGTATTTT
- | TRBJ1-4 | many | TRBV6-1 | 13 | CASREGGNEKLFF | TGTGCCAGCAGGGAGGGGGGGAATGAAAAACTGTTTTTT
- | TRBJ1-1 | few | TRBV20-1 | 13 | CSASRDRYTEAFF | TGCAGTGCTAGTCGAGACAGGTACACTGAAGCTTTCTTT
- | TRBJ1-5 | - | TRBV10-3 | 13 | CAISEQGDQPQHF | TGTGCCATCAGTGAGCAGGGAGATCAGCCCCAGCATTTT
- | TRBJ2-5 | - | TRBV24-1 | 12 | CATSDDGETQYF | TGTGCCACCAGTGATGACGGGGAGACCCAGTACTTC
- | TRBJ1-1 | - | TRBV14 | 12 | CASSQDKSQAFF | TGTGCCAGCAGCCAAGATAAGTCTCAAGCTTTCTTT
- | TRBJ1-2 | - | TRBV7-8 | 17 | CASSSDSGGLSNYGYTF | TGTGCCAGCAGCTCTGATTCGGGGGGCCTTTCTAACTATGGCTACACCTTC
- | TRBJ1-4 | - | TRBV3-1 | 14 | CASSQVGTFEKLFF | TGTGCCAGCAGCCAAGTCGGGACCTTTGAAAAACTGTTTTTT
TRBD1 | TRBJ1-1 | - | TRBV10-2 | 13 | CASSEQGRTEAFF | TGCGCCAGCAGTGAACAGGGGCGGACTGAAGCTTTCTTT
- | TRBJ1-1 | many | TRBV29-1 | 12 | CSVDRNRVEAFF | TGCAGCGTTGACCGAAACAGGGTTGAAGCTTTCTTT
TRBD2 | TRBJ2-2 | - | TRBV12-3/TRBV12-4 | 12 | CALAGDTGELFF | TGTGCCCTAGCGGGAGACACCGGGGAGCTGTTTTTT
TRBD2 | TRBJ2-1 | - | TRBV28 | 19 | CASSFPGLAGVISYNEQFF | TGTGCCAGCAGTTTTCCGGGACTAGCGGGAGTGATTTCCTACAATGAGCAGTTCTTC
- | TRBJ2-5 | many | TRBV28 | 15 | CASSLSRREKETQYF | TGTGCCAGCAGTTTGAGCAGGCGTGAGAAAGAGACCCAGTACTTC
- | TRBJ2-7 | few | TRBV6-2/TRBV6-3 | 13 | CASGGPLSYEQYF | TGTGCCAGTGGGGGGCCCCTCTCCTACGAGCAGTACTTC
- | TRBJ1-1 | - | TRBV19 | 20 | CASSIPLPPGGVIMNTEAFF | TGTGCCAGTAGTATCCCCCTCCCCCCCGGGGGGGTAATAATGAACACTGAAGCTTTCTTT
TRBD1 | TRBJ2-1 | few | TRBV7-9 | 16 | CASSPSRGPTYNEQFF | TGTGCCAGCAGCCCCAGCAGGGGGCCGACCTACAATGAGCAGTTCTTC
- | TRBJ2-5 | few | TRBV7-2 | 13 | CASSSSYQETQYF | TGTGCCAGCAGCTCGTCTTACCAAGAGACCCAGTACTTC
- | TRBJ2-7 | - | TRBV12-5 | 13 | CASGSVLGYEQYF | TGTGCTAGTGGTTCCGTTTTGGGCTACGAGCAGTACTTC
TRBD1 | TRBJ2-1 | - | TRBV7-2 | 15 | CASSFHRGGGNEQFF | TGTGCCAGCAGCTTCCACAGGGGTGGTGGGAATGAGCAGTTCTTC
TRBD1 | TRBJ2-3 | many | TRBV10-3 | 13 | CATKQGAEDTQYF | TGTGCCACCAAACAGGGGGCCGAAGATACGCAGTATTTT
- | TRBJ1-2 | - | TRBV6-1 | 14 | CASSELAGVAGYTF | TGTGCCAGCAGTGAATTGGCAGGAGTGGCTGGCTACACCTTC
TRBD1 | TRBJ2-2 | - | TRBV7-2 | 16 | CASSPNRGRVTGELFF | TGTGCCAGCAGCCCGAACAGGGGGCGGGTCACCGGGGAGCTGTTTTTT
- | TRBJ2-7 | - | TRBV12-3/TRBV12-4 | 14 | CASSPQAGRYEQYF | TGTGCCAGCAGTCCCCAGGCAGGGCGGTACGAGCAGTACTTC
TRBD1 | TRBJ1-1 | few | TRBV4-2 | 14 | CASSQNLRGTEAFF | TGTGCCAGCAGCCAAAACCTCAGGGGGACTGAAGCTTTCTTT
- | TRBJ2-1 | - | TRBV6-5 | 15 | CASSPGLARYNEQFF | TGTGCCAGCTCCCCTGGGCTAGCGAGATACAATGAGCAGTTCTTC
- | TRBJ1-1 | many | TRBV20-1 | 14 | CSASPGNLNTEAFF | TGCAGTGCTAGTCCCGGCAACCTGAACACTGAAGCTTTCTTT
- | TRBJ1-2 | few | TRBV27 | 11 | CASGGGYGYTF | TGTGCCAGCGGGGGCGGCTATGGCTACACCTTC
TRBD2 | TRBJ2-1 | once | TRBV10-3 | 13 | CANSGSGDNEQFF | TGTGCCAATAGCGGGAGTGGGGACAATGAGCAGTTCTTC
- | TRBJ2-2 | - | TRBV5-6 | 12 | CASSFSDGELFF | TGTGCCAGCAGCTTCAGCGACGGGGAGCTGTTTTTT